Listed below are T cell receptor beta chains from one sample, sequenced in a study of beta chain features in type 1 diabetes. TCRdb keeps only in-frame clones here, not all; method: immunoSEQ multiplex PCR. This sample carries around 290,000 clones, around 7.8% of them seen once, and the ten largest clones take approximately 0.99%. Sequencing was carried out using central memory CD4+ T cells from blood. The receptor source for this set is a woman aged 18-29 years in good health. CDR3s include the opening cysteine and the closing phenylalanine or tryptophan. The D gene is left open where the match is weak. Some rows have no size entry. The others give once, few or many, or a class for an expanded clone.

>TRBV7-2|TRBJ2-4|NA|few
CASSRMGGLENIQYF
TGTGCCAGCAGCCGAATGGGGGGACTGGAAAACATTCAGTACTTC
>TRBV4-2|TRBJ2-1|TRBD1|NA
CASSQVGDRGGNEQFF
TGTGCCAGCAGCCAAGTGGGCGACAGGGGTGGGAATGAGCAGTTCTTC
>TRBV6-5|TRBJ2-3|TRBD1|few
CASSYKGATDTQYF
TGTGCCAGCAGTTACAAGGGGGCCACAGATACGCAGTATTTT
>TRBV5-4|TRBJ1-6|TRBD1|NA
CASSRDRDRKNSPLHF
TGTGCCAGCAGCCGAGACCGGGACAGGAAGAATTCACCCCTCCACTTT
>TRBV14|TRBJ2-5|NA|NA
CASSQDRGGQETQYF
TGTGCCAGCAGCCAAGATCGGGGTGGCCAAGAGACCCAGTACTTC
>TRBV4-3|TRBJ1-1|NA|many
CASSPGGPEAFF
TGCGCCAGCAGCCCGGGGGGCCCTGAAGCTTTCTTT
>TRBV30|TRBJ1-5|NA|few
CAWSLGGARGKPQHF
TGTGCCTGGAGTTTAGGGGGGGCCAGGGGCAAGCCCCAGCATTTT
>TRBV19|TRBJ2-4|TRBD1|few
CASNMGQAGKNIQYF
TGTGCCAGTAATATGGGACAGGCGGGGAAAAACATTCAGTACTTC
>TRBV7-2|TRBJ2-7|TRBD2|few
CASSAGFAGGPEQYF
TGTGCCAGCAGCGCCGGTTTTGCGGGAGGGCCCGAGCAGTACTTC
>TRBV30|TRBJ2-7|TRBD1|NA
CAWSQGAPGEQYF
TGTGCCTGGAGTCAGGGGGCGCCCGGCGAGCAGTACTTC
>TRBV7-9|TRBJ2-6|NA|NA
CASSLPGGASGANVLTF
TGTGCCAGCAGCTTACCGGGCGGGGCTTCTGGGGCCAACGTCCTGACTTTC
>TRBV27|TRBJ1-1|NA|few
CASSSPEGGGTKTEAFF
TGTGCCAGCAGTAGCCCCGAAGGTGGGGGAACTAAGACTGAAGCTTTCTTT
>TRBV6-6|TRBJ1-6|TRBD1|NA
CASTSADRNSPLHF
TGTGCCAGCACCTCCGCGGACAGGAATTCACCCCTCCACTTT
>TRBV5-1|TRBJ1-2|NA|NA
CASSPGESLYGYTF
TGCGCCAGCAGCCCTGGGGAATCTCTCTATGGCTACACCTTC
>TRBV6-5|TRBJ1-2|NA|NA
CASSYFIGQHNYGYTF
TGTGCCAGCAGTTACTTTATCGGACAGCACAACTATGGCTACACCTTC